This TCR beta chain was sequenced for a study of blood T cell repertoires in COVID-19. The data were produced by immunoSEQ multiplex PCR, yet TCRdb's version contains in-frame clones alone and is incomplete. The repertoire holds about 370,000 clones, with around 91% as singletons. The CDR3 is made up of 15 amino acids. V was pared by 4 bases and J by 3 bases, with 16 bases between. The germline gives CDR1 SGHRS, CDR2 YFSETQ. The V gene is TRBV5-1, the J gene TRBJ1-1; D is possibly TRBD1 (6 bases). The specimen was PBMCs or T cells enriched from blood (not recorded which). This TCR derives from a man between 18 and 29 years old who had recovered from COVID-19. The CDR3 DNA reads as TGCGCCAGCAGCCCGTTCCTGGGGGCTGACACTGAAGCTTTCTTT. This gives the protein CASSPFLGADTEAFF.